The 27 T cell receptor beta chains listed next were all sequenced from one sample in a study of cytomegalovirus exposure and HLA in healthy donors. 60 Vbeta and 13 Jbeta primers were used in PCR. TCRdb's copy holds only in-frame clones and misses some; the assay was immunoSEQ multiplex PCR. The repertoire consists of some 120,000 clones, with 75% to 85% occurring once and the leading ten covering 1%. The specimen sequenced was PBMCs. The receptors here all came from a man aged 35 to 55 in good health and CMV-seronegative.

CDR3 nucleotides: TGTGCCAGCAGCTTAGCAGCGGGGACGACAGATACGCAGTATTTT. Translation: CASSLAAGTTDTQYF. The chain is built from TRBV7-6 and TRBJ2-3; TRBD2 agrees at 7 bases. Germline V gene data show CDR1 as SGHVS and CDR2 as FNYEAQ. Trimming at V came to 0 bases and at J to 3 bases, leaving 3 bases not matched to a gene. The CDR3 length is 15 residues.

The V gene is TRBV4-1, the J gene TRBJ2-7; TRBD2 agrees at 7 bases. V shed 0 bases and J 7 bases; nucleotides not matched to a gene: 3. The CDR3 runs to 13 residues. Looked up from germline, CDR1 is MGHRA and CDR2 is YSYEKL. CDR3 residues: CASSQEGGGEQYF. DNA of the CDR3: TGCGCCAGCAGCCAAGAGGGGGGGGGTGAGCAGTACTTC.

The chain links TRBV9 to TRBJ1-4, with 7 bases that match TRBD1. CDR3 size: 15 residues. With 1 base clipped from V and 8 bases from J, the junction kept 8 bases outside the gene matches. Germline CDR1 is SGDLS and CDR2 is YYNGEE. Here the CDR3 DNA reads TGTGCCAGCAGCGTAAGAGACAGGGTTGAGGAAAAACTGTTTTTT. This gives the protein CASSVRDRVEEKLFF.

In its sample, this clone was seen once. The rearrangement uses TRBV28 and TRBJ1-2, with 8 bases that match TRBD1. Germline V gene sequence: CDR1 MDHEN, CDR2 SYDVKM. This CDR3 has 14 amino acids. V lost 5 bases to trimming and J lost 6 bases; unmatched junction nucleotides: 8. This CDR3 reads CASSVTGVWDGYTF. DNA for the CDR3: TGTGCCAGCAGTGTGACAGGGGTTTGGGATGGCTACACCTTC.

The V call is TRBV14, the J call TRBJ1-1, with TRBD1 identical over 7 bases. CDR3 length: 21 residues. Germline loops: CDR1 SGHDN, CDR2 FVKESK. The V segment lost 0 bases and the J segment 8 bases; nucleotides outside the gene matches: 27. CDR3: CASSQEYWRGRLADVLTEAFF. The CDR3 bases are TGTGCCAGCAGCCAAGAGTATTGGAGGGGGCGCTTGGCCGACGTATTAACGGAAGCTTTCTTT.

The chain has TRBV28 and TRBJ2-7; D is ambiguous. The length of the CDR3 is 13 residues. Trimming pared 8 bases from V and 4 bases from J, leaving 15 bases between. Germline lookup yields CDR1 MDHEN and CDR2 SYDVKM. DNA of the CDR3: TGTGCCAGCGCCCCTCAGGCCCCGTACGAGCAGTACTTC. Protein sequence: CASAPQAPYEQYF. Full variable domain (missing parts from reference TRBV28 and TRBJ2-7): DVKVTQSSRYLVKRTGEKVFLECVQDMDHENMFWYRQDPGLGLRLIYFSYDVKMKEKGDIPEGYSVSREKKERFSLILESASTNQTSMYLCASAPQAPYEQYFGPGTRLTVT.

The V and J genes are TRBV7-3 and TRBJ2-2, with 12 nucleotides matching TRBD2. Germline V CDR1 and CDR2: SGHTA, FQGTGA. The length of the CDR3 is 15 residues. Trimming removed 4 bases from V and 9 bases from J; junction bases left unmatched: 6. CDR3 sequence reads: CASSSGLAGRRELFF. The CDR3 bases are TGTGCCAGCAGCTCCGGACTAGCGGGGCGCCGGGAGCTGTTTTTT.

This rearrangement joins TRBV7-9 to TRBJ1-2, with D possibly TRBD1 on 5 matching bases. CDR1 is SEHNR, CDR2 FQNEAQ, per germline (reference sequence). The V gene lost 1 base and the J gene lost 4 bases, with 10 bases spanning the gap. This CDR3 spans 14 amino acids. The CDR3, as DNA: TGTGCCAGCAGCTTAGAATCAGGGCCCTATGGCTACACCTTC. It specifies CASSLESGPYGYTF.

The chain is built from TRBV7-9 and TRBJ2-3; perhaps TRBD1 as D (5 bases). The CDR3 extends over 15 amino acids. Trimming pared 5 bases from V and 2 bases from J, leaving 14 bases between. Germline V gene data show CDR1 as SEHNR and CDR2 as FQNEAQ (reference sequence). CDR3 DNA sequence: TGTGCCAGCAGCCCCGGACAAGGGTTCACAGATACGCAGTATTTT. It translates to CASSPGQGFTDTQYF.

This chain links TRBV5-6 with TRBJ1-1; 8 nucleotides line up with TRBD1. The CDR3 loop spans 16 amino acids. CDR1 and CDR2 from the germline V gene are SGHDT and YYEEEE. Trimming cost V 5 bases and J 1 base; bases outside gene matches: 10. Written as DNA, the CDR3 is TGTGCCAGCAGGCGAGACAGGGGTAGAAAGAACACTGAAGCTTTCTTT. This codes for CASRRDRGRKNTEAFF.

This CDR3 is CASSDAPFRQGSYEQYF. The CDR3 DNA reads as TGTGCCAGCAGTGATGCCCCCTTCCGCCAGGGCAGCTACGAGCAGTACTTC. V gene TRBV2 combines with J gene TRBJ2-7; a possible D gene is TRBD1 (5 bases). This CDR3 region has 17 residues. V was shortened by 3 bases and J by 3 bases, with 21 bases between the two germline ends. Germline V gene data show CDR1 as SNHLY and CDR2 as FYNNEI.

The genes are TRBV5-1 and TRBJ2-7; TRBD1 matches 7 bases. The CDR3 covers 14 residues. Per the germline V gene, CDR1 is SGHRS and CDR2 is YFSETQ. V trimming: 0 bases; J trimming: 12 bases; junction bases outside the gene matches: 12. CDR3 protein: CASSLGQGDFAPYF. The DNA of the CDR3 is TGCGCCAGCAGCTTGGGACAGGGAGACTTTGCCCCGTACTTC.

The gene calls are TRBV6-5 and TRBJ2-3; unclear D gene. The germline V gene encodes CDR1 MNHEY and CDR2 SVGAGI. V lost 2 bases to trimming and J lost 2 bases, with 11 bases between them. This CDR3 is 15 amino acids long. CDR3 nucleotide sequence: TGTGCCAGCAGTTACAGTGACTTCCACACAGATACGCAGTATTTT. It translates to CASSYSDFHTDTQYF.

This clone was counted only a few times. The V call is TRBV4-1, the J call TRBJ2-1; 10 bases are shared with TRBD2. V lost 2 bases, J lost 0 bases, and 19 bases stayed unmatched. Germline assignment: CDR1 MGHRA and CDR2 YSYEKL. The CDR3 totals 22 residues. CDR3 nucleotide sequence: TGCGCCAGCAGCCAACCTAGCGGGAGAGAAAGTACAGGCCCGAGCTCCTACAATGAGCAGTTCTTC. Amino acid sequence: CASSQPSGRESTGPSSYNEQFF.

The rearrangement uses TRBV2 and TRBJ2-2; 13 bases align to TRBD2. Per germline, CDR1 SNHLY and CDR2 FYNNEI. The CDR3 extends over 15 amino acids. The trim removed 6 bases at V and 8 bases at J, leaving 6 bases unmatched. The CDR3 loop is CASRRLAGGGGELFF. The CDR3 coding sequence is TGTGCCAGCAGGAGACTAGCGGGGGGAGGTGGGGAGCTGTTTTTT.

The genes are TRBV7-9 and TRBJ1-2; TRBD1 agrees at 12 bases. V shed 5 bases and J 7 bases; nucleotides not matched to a gene: 8. The CDR3 spans 15 residues. Germline V gene sequence: CDR1 SEHNR, CDR2 FQNEAQ (reference sequence). The CDR3 protein is CASSQNGGQGAGYTF. CDR3 coding DNA: TGTGCCAGCAGCCAGAATGGGGGACAGGGGGCTGGCTACACCTTC. Complete variable domain (other parts from reference TRBV7-9 and TRBJ1-2): DTGVSQNPRHKITKRGQNVTFRCDPISEHNRLYWYRQTLGQGPEFLTYFQNEAQLEKSRLLSDRFSAERPKGSFSTLEIQRTEQGDSAMYLCASSQNGGQGAGYTFGSGTRLTVV.

The chain is built from TRBV2 and TRBJ1-5; 9 bases match TRBD1. The CDR3 runs 14 residues. Germline CDR1 reads SNHLY; CDR2 reads FYNNEI. With V trimmed by 5 bases and J by 7 bases, 6 bases remained unmatched. As DNA, the CDR3 is TGTGCCAGCAGTATGGACAGGGGTTTCCAGCCCCAGCATTTT. Encoded protein: CASSMDRGFQPQHF.

This clone was found once. The rearrangement joins TRBV28 to TRBJ1-1; TRBD1 aligns across 9 bases. CDR1 and CDR2 from the germline V gene are MDHEN and SYDVKM. The V gene end was trimmed by 6 bases and the J gene end by 4 bases; junction bases not matched to a gene: 6. The CDR3 is made up of 14 amino acids. CDR3 nucleotides: TGTGCCAGCAGAAGGGACAGGGAATTCACTGAAGCTTTCTTT. As protein: CASRRDREFTEAFF. Together with reference TRBV28 and TRBJ1-1, the CDR3 gives the full variable domain: DVKVTQSSRYLVKRTGEKVFLECVQDMDHENMFWYRQDPGLGLRLIYFSYDVKMKEKGDIPEGYSVSREKKERFSLILESASTNQTSMYLCASRRDREFTEAFFGQGTRLTVV.

V is TRBV5-1 and J is TRBJ2-3; no reliable D call. V was shortened by 0 bases and J by 2 bases, with 7 bases between the two germline ends. Per germline, CDR1 SGHRS and CDR2 YFSETQ. CDR3 length: 14 residues. CDR3 in DNA: TGCGCCAGCAGCTTGGTCCCCCACACAGATACGCAGTATTTT. Encoded protein: CASSLVPHTDTQYF.

The V call is TRBV5-4, the J call TRBJ2-1; 7 bases line up with TRBD2. CDR1 and CDR2 (germline): SGHNT, YYREEE (reference sequence). V dropped 0 bases and J dropped 2; count of bases not matched to a gene: 5. The CDR3 loop spans 16 amino acids. This chain's CDR3 is CASSLGLAEAYNEQFF. The CDR3 bases are TGTGCCAGCAGCTTGGGCCTAGCGGAGGCCTACAATGAGCAGTTCTTC.

The rearrangement uses TRBV10-3 and TRBJ2-3; 8 nucleotides align to TRBD1. V shed 6 bases and J 5 bases; nucleotides not matched to a gene: 1. The CDR3 contains 12 residues. Germline V lookup: CDR1 ENHRY, CDR2 SYGVKD. The CDR3, as DNA: TGTGCCATCAGGGACAGGGAAGATACGCAGTATTTT. Translated, it gives CAIRDREDTQYF.

The rearrangement joins TRBV5-4 to TRBJ2-5; 8 nucleotides agree with TRBD1. The CDR3 extends over 16 amino acids. V gave up 4 bases and J gave up 1 base; unmatched junction bases: 9. The germline V gene encodes CDR1 SGHNT and CDR2 YYREEE (reference sequence). The CDR3 DNA is TGTGCCAGCAGCCAGGGGGGACAGGTGTCCCAAGAGACCCAGTACTTC. Amino acid sequence: CASSQGGQVSQETQYF.

The V and J genes are TRBV5-4 and TRBJ2-7, with D tentatively TRBD1 (5 bases). Germline CDR1 and CDR2: SGHNT and YYREEE (reference sequence). This CDR3 spans 13 amino acids. V was trimmed by 4 bases and J by 2 bases, leaving 10 bases between them. The DNA for the CDR3 is TGTGCCAGCAGCCTGGACACAACCTACGAGCAGTACTTC. Encoded protein: CASSLDTTYEQYF.

The chain links TRBV28 to TRBJ1-2; possible D gene TRBD1, 5 bases. The CDR3 is made up of 16 amino acids. Germline assignment: CDR1 MDHEN and CDR2 SYDVKM. Trimming pared 6 bases from V and 0 bases from J, leaving 17 bases between. The CDR3 DNA follows: TGTGCCAGCAGCGGACAAAAACCCGATACTAACTATGGCTACACCTTC. Translated: CASSGQKPDTNYGYTF.

DNA of the CDR3: TGTGCCAGCAGTTCCGGACTAGGTCGCCTCCCTAGCACAGATACGCAGTATTTT. As protein: CASSSGLGRLPSTDTQYF. This rearrangement joins TRBV27 to TRBJ2-3; 7 nucleotides agree with TRBD2. Germline V CDR1 and CDR2: MNHEY, SMNVEV (reference sequence). V lost 4 bases and J lost 0; bases outside the gene matches: 13. This CDR3 is built from 18 residues.

The rearrangement joins TRBV7-9 to TRBJ1-6, with 7 bases fitting TRBD1. Germline V CDR1 and CDR2: SEHNR, FQNEAQ (reference sequence). The CDR3 has 14 amino acids. V was clipped by 5 bases and J by 7 bases; unmatched bases: 5. The CDR3 is CASSQGGGNSPLHF. CDR3 DNA sequence: TGTGCCAGCAGCCAGGGGGGTGGCAATTCACCCCTCCACTTT.

V is TRBV5-8 and J is TRBJ1-1; possible D gene TRBD1, 5 bases. The germline CDR1 and CDR2 sequences are SGHTS and YDEGEE. The CDR3 is made up of 16 amino acids. V gave up 1 base and J gave up 2 bases, with 15 bases separating them. The CDR3 sequence: CASSLLFVGLNTEAFF. For the CDR3, the DNA is TGTGCCAGCAGCTTGCTTTTTGTGGGGCTAAACACTGAAGCTTTCTTT.